The source of this TCR beta chain is a study of identical twins. Turning to this clonotype: The antigen remains undetermined.

V was clipped by 0 bases and J by 7 bases, with 4 bases between them. Germline CDR1 is MDHEN and CDR2 is SYDVKM. The CDR3 covers 12 residues. Study findings and constraints: Models underpredicted monozygotic twin sharing of out-of-frame TCR alpha.

A universal primer site was created by template switching, with the cDNA bearing unique molecular identifiers. In TCRdb, the 5' RACE reads were re-called with MiXCR into one record per CDR3 protein. The sample gives about 200,000 distinct CDR3 sequences, over 5% of which show up once; roughly 15% is in the top ten. These data were likewise used in another study, on T cells expressing NK-cell markers. From that paper: Seropositivity for HCMV was found in most of the eight sequenced donors, with one seronegative. A range of about 1.0-8% of CD8+ T cells consisted of dominant NKG2C+ clonotypes in more than five donors.

The receptor was isolated from a woman between 18 and 29 years old in good health. The sequencing sample was made of CD8+ T cells sorted from blood. The chain links TRBV28 to TRBJ2-1; D gene uncertain. CDR3 amino acids: CASSLWANEQFF. Here the CDR3 DNA reads TGTGCCAGCAGTTTATGGGCAAATGAGCAGTTCTTC.